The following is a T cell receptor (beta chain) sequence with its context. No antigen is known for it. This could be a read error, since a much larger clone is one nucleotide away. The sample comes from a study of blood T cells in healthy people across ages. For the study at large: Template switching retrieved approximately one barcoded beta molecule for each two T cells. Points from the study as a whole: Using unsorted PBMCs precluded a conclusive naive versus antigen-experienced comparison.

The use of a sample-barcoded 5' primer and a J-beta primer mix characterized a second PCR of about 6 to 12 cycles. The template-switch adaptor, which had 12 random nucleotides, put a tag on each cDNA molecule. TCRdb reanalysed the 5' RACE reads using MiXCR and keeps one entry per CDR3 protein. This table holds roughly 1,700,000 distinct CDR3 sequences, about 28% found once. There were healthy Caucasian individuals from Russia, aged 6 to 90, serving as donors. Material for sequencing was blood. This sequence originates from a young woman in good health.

The CDR3 DNA reads TGCGCCAGCGGCTTGGTTGCGGTCCAAGAGACCCAGTACTTC. It yields the protein CASGLVAVQETQYF. V gene TRBV5-1 combines with J gene TRBJ2-5; D not resolved. Germline V gene sequence: CDR1 SGHRS, CDR2 YFSETQ. The CDR3 contains 14 residues. Drawing the rest from reference TRBV5-1 and TRBJ2-5, the complete variable domain is KAGVTQTPRYLIKTRGQQVTLSCSPISGHRSVSWYQQTPGQGLQFLFEYFSETQRNKGNFPGRFSGRQFSNSRSEMNVSTLELGDSALYLCASGLVAVQETQYFGPGTRLLVL.